This entry features one T cell receptor (beta chain) sequence. The data belong to a study of response to subunit inactivated influenza vaccine. TCRdb reanalysed the RT-PCR reads using MiXCR and keeps one entry per CDR3 protein. The table lists about 570,000 distinct CDR3 sequences, approximately 11% of them singletons. Per the germline V gene, CDR1 is MNHEY and CDR2 is SVGEGT. Trimming removed 6 bases from V and 7 bases from J, with 19 bases in between. This CDR3 is built from 14 residues. The sample also formed part of further work on T cells expressing NK-cell markers. This second study notes: As the method of synthesis, 5'RACE template switching with UMIs yielded TCR beta cDNA. Sorting was restricted to alpha-beta TCR T cells by an anti-gamma-delta TCR antibody in several experiments.

The sequence was collected from a man aged 50 to 60 who received an inactivated influenza vaccine. J is TRBJ2-7 and V is TRBV6-2 or TRBV6-3; D could derive from TRBD1 or TRBD2 (5 bases each). This specimen was PBMCs from blood, taken on the day of vaccination. CDR3: CASSWGPFRIEQYF. CDR3 bases: TGTGCCAGCAGCTGGGGACCGTTTCGTATAGAGCAGTACTTC.